A selection of T cell receptor beta chains follows, all from one sample in a study of siplizumab effects on memory and regulatory T cells. This table comes from immunoSEQ multiplex PCR, and its TCRdb copy is limited to in-frame clones, with some not included. The repertoire holds approximately 120,000 clones, with about 94% as singletons. Sequences were obtained from non-Treg CD4+ T cells sorted from blood. Every receptor here comes from a human donor in good health. Both conserved end residues are part of each CDR3. A D gene is named only where the DNA matches it firmly. Where a row states a size, it is once, few, many or the class of an expanded clone; other rows omit it.

v_gene	j_gene	d_gene	abundance	CDR3nt	CDR3aa
TRBV29-1	TRBJ1-1	TRBD1	-	TGCAGCGCCAGACAGGGGGCCGGTCTGGGTGAAGCTTTCTTT	CSARQGAGLGEAFF
TRBV30	TRBJ1-2	TRBD1	-	TGTGCCTGGAGTCCGGGACAGGCTCTGTATGGCTACACCTTC	CAWSPGQALYGYTF
TRBV15	TRBJ1-6	-	-	TGTGCCACCAGCAGAGTGAATTCACCCCTCCACTTT	CATSRVNSPLHF
TRBV7-2	TRBJ2-7	-	-	TGTGCCAGCAGCTTAGGGGGGACGGTCCGGAACGAGCAGTACTTC	CASSLGGTVRNEQYF
TRBV9	TRBJ1-2	-	few	TGTGCCAGCAGCGCGGTGACATTTGGCTACACCTTC	CASSAVTFGYTF
TRBV2	TRBJ1-1	-	-	TGTGCCAGCAGCGGACGGGTTGGGAACACTGAAGCTTTCTTT	CASSGRVGNTEAFF
TRBV28	TRBJ1-5	-	-	TGTGCCAGCAGCCCTGGACAGCCTGGGCGCTATAGCAATCAGCCCCAGCATTTT	CASSPGQPGRYSNQPQHF
TRBV18	TRBJ2-3	-	-	TGTGCCAGCTCACGGGGGGCTCCGGATACGCAGTATTTT	CASSRGAPDTQYF
TRBV5-5	TRBJ2-5	TRBD2	-	TGTGCCAGCAGTCAATCAAGCGGGACTATGGAGACCCAGTACTTC	CASSQSSGTMETQYF
TRBV6-1	TRBJ2-1	TRBD1	once	TGTGCCAGCAGCCTGGACAGGGGATCGTACAATGAGCAGTTCTTC	CASSLDRGSYNEQFF